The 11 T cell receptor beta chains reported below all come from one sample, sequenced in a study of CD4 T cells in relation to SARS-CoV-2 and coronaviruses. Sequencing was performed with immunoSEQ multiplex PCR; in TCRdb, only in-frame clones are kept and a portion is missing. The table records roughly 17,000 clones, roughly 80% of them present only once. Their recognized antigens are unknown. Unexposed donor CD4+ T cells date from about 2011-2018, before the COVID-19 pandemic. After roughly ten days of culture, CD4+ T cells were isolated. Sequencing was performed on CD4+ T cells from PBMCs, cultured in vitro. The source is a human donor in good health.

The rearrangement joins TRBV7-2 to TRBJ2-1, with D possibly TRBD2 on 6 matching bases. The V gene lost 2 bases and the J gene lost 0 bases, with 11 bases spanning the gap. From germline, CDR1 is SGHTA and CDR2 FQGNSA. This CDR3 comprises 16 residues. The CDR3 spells CASSLLSGGSYNEQFF. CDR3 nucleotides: TGTGCCAGCAGCTTACTCTCCGGGGGCTCCTACAATGAGCAGTTCTTC.

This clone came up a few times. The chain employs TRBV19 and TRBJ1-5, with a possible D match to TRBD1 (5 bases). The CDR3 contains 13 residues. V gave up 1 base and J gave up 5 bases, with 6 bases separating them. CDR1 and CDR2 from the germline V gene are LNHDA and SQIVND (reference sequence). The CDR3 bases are TGTGCCAGTAGTATAGTCAGGGATCAGCCCCAGCATTTT. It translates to CASSIVRDQPQHF.

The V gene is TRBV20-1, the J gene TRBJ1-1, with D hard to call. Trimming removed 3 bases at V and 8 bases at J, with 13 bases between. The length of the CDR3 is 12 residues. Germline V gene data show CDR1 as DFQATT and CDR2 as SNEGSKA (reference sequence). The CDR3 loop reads CSASVRGVEAFF. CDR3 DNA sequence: TGCAGTGCTAGTGTCCGTGGGGTGGAAGCTTTCTTT.

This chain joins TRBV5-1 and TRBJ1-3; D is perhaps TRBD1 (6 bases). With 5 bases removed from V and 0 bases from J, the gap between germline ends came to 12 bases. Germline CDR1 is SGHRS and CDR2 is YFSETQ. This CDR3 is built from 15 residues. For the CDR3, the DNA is TGCGCCAGCAGATCGACAGGCATCTCTGGAAACACCATATATTTT. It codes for CASRSTGISGNTIYF.

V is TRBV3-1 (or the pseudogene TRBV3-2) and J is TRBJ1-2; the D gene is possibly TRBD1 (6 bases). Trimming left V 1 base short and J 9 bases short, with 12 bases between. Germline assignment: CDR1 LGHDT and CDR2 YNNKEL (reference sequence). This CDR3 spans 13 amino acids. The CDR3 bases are TGTGCCAGCAGCCAAGGCTACAGGGACCGCTACACCTTC. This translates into CASSQGYRDRYTF.

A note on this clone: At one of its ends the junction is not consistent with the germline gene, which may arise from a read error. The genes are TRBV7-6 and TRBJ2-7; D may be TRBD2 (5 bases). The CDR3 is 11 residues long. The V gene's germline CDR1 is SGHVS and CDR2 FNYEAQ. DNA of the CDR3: TGTGCCAGCAGCTTTAGTTCGGGATTCGAATTC. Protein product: CASSFSSGFEF.

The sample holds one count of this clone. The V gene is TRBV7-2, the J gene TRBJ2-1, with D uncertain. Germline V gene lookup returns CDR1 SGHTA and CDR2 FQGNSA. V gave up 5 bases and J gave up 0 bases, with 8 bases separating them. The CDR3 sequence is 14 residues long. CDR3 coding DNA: TGTGCCAGCAGCCGGACGGGCTCCTACAATGAGCAGTTCTTC. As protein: CASSRTGSYNEQFF.

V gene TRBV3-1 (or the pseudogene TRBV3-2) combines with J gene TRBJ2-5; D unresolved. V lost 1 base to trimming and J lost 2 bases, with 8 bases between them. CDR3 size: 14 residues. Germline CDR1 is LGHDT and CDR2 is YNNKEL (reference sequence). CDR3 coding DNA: TGTGCCAGCAGCCAAGGTGAGAGACAAGAGACCCAGTACTTC. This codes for CASSQGERQETQYF.

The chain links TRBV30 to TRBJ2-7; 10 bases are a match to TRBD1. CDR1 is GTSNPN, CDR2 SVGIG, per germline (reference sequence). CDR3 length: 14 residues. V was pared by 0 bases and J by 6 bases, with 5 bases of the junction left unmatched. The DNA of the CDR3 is TGTGCCTGGAGTGTCCGGGACAGGGGAGGCGAGCAGTACTTC. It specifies CAWSVRDRGGEQYF.

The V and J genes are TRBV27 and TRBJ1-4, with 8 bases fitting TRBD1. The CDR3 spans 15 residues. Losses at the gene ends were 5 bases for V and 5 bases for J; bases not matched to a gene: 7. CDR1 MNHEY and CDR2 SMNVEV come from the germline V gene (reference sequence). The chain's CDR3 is CASSRYRGGNEKLFF. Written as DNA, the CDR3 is TGTGCCAGCAGTCGCTACAGGGGGGGGAATGAAAAACTGTTTTTT.

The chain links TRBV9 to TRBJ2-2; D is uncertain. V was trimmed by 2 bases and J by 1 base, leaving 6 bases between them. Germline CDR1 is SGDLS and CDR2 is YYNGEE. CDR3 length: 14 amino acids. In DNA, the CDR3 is TGTGCCAGCAGCGTTTCTGGGAACACCGGGGAGCTGTTTTTT. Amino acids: CASSVSGNTGELFF.